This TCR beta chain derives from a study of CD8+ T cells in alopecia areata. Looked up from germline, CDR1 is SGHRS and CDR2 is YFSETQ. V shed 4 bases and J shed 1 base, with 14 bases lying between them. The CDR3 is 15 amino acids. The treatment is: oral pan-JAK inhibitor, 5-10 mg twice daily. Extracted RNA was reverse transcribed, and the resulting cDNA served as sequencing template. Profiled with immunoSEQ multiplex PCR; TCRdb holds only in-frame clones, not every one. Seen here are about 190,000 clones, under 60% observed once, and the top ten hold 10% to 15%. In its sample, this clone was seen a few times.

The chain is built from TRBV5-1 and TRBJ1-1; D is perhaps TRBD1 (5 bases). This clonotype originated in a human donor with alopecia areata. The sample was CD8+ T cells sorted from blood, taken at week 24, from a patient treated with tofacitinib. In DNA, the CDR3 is TGCGCCAGCAGCCCCCGGGACCTCCAGAACACTGAAGCTTTCTTT. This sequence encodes CASSPRDLQNTEAFF.